The rows below give T cell receptor beta chains drawn from one sample of a study of blood T cell repertoires in COVID-19. Repertoires were generated with immunoSEQ multiplex PCR, while TCRdb's copy carries only in-frame clones and drops some. This table has some 200,000 clones, 85% to 90% appearing once. Sequencing used peripheral blood. These receptor sequences come from a man aged 45-65 years with acute or convalescent COVID-19. CDR3s include the opening cysteine and the closing phenylalanine or tryptophan. Each record gives: CDR3 DNA, CDR3 protein, clone size, J gene, V gene, D gene. D genes are given only for firm matches. Where a row states a size, it is once, few, many or the class of an expanded clone; other rows omit it.

CDR3nt: TGTGCCAGCAGTTTCCGGTTGGCTGGGGCCAACGTCCTGACTTTC
CDR3aa: CASSFRLAGANVLTF
abundance: -
j_gene: TRBJ2-6
v_gene: TRBV6-5
d_gene: -

CDR3nt: TGCGCCAGCAGCCAAGAGAGGGGGGGCCCCCACAATGAGCAGTTCTTC
CDR3aa: CASSQERGGPHNEQFF
abundance: once
j_gene: TRBJ2-1
v_gene: TRBV4-1
d_gene: -

CDR3nt: TGTGCCTGGAGTGTACTTGTAGGGACAGGGAATTCACCCCTCCACTTT
CDR3aa: CAWSVLVGTGNSPLHF
abundance: -
j_gene: TRBJ1-6
v_gene: TRBV30
d_gene: TRBD1

CDR3nt: TGCGCCAGCAGCCAAGCAGTGGACACTTTATGGGTGGCTTTCTTT
CDR3aa: CASSQAVDTLWVAFF
abundance: -
j_gene: TRBJ1-1
v_gene: TRBV4-1
d_gene: -

CDR3nt: TGTGCCAGCAGCTTGCGGGATTATAGCAATCAGCCCCAGCATTTT
CDR3aa: CASSLRDYSNQPQHF
abundance: -
j_gene: TRBJ1-5
v_gene: TRBV7-8
d_gene: -

CDR3nt: TGTGCCAGCAGCTTAGGCGTCCCAGCGGGGGGGATTCAAGAGACCCAGTACTTC
CDR3aa: CASSLGVPAGGIQETQYF
abundance: -
j_gene: TRBJ2-5
v_gene: TRBV13
d_gene: TRBD2

CDR3nt: TGTGCCAGTAGTGGGCTCCTCTACAATGAGCAGTTCTTC
CDR3aa: CASSGLLYNEQFF
abundance: -
j_gene: TRBJ2-1
v_gene: TRBV19
d_gene: -

CDR3nt: TGTGCCAGTACCCCGGGACTAGCGGCTTACAATGAGCAGTTCTTC
CDR3aa: CASTPGLAAYNEQFF
abundance: -
j_gene: TRBJ2-1
v_gene: TRBV19
d_gene: TRBD2

CDR3nt: TGTGCCAGCAGTTCGACGGGTCGTGAGCAGTTCTTC
CDR3aa: CASSSTGREQFF
abundance: -
j_gene: TRBJ2-1
v_gene: TRBV12-3/TRBV12-4
d_gene: -

CDR3nt: TGTGCCAGCAGCCTCCCCAGGGCGCCTGGAAACACCATATATTTT
CDR3aa: CASSLPRAPGNTIYF
abundance: -
j_gene: TRBJ1-3
v_gene: TRBV11-2
d_gene: -

CDR3nt: TGTGCCAGCAGCGCCTATGACAGGGAAGAGACCCAGTACTTC
CDR3aa: CASSAYDREETQYF
abundance: -
j_gene: TRBJ2-5
v_gene: TRBV11-2
d_gene: TRBD1

CDR3nt: TGTGCCAGCAGTTTTGGCGGTTCGACTGAAGCTTTCTTT
CDR3aa: CASSFGGSTEAFF
abundance: -
j_gene: TRBJ1-1
v_gene: TRBV27
d_gene: -

CDR3nt: TGTGCCAGTAGTATAGGGAGCGGGGGGGCGGATACGCAGTATTTT
CDR3aa: CASSIGSGGADTQYF
abundance: -
j_gene: TRBJ2-3
v_gene: TRBV19
d_gene: TRBD2

CDR3nt: TGCAGCGCTGGGACAGGGGCTAATGAAAAACTGTTTTTT
CDR3aa: CSAGTGANEKLFF
abundance: -
j_gene: TRBJ1-4
v_gene: TRBV29-1
d_gene: TRBD1

CDR3nt: TGTGCCAGCAGTCCACGGTGGGGGACTAGCGGGGGGATCCAAGAGACCCAGTACTTC
CDR3aa: CASSPRWGTSGGIQETQYF
abundance: -
j_gene: TRBJ2-5
v_gene: TRBV6-6
d_gene: TRBD2

CDR3nt: TGTGCCAGCAAAACTCAGGCGAACACTGAAGCTTTCTTT
CDR3aa: CASKTQANTEAFF
abundance: few
j_gene: TRBJ1-1
v_gene: TRBV2
d_gene: -

CDR3nt: TGTGCCAGCAGTCCAAGAGAGAGGGCTCAAGAGACCCAGTACTTC
CDR3aa: CASSPRERAQETQYF
abundance: -
j_gene: TRBJ2-5
v_gene: TRBV3-1/TRBV3-2
d_gene: -

CDR3nt: TGTGCCAGCAGCGACGGGGGGCTCGACTATGGCTACACCTTC
CDR3aa: CASSDGGLDYGYTF
abundance: -
j_gene: TRBJ1-2
v_gene: TRBV7-3
d_gene: -

CDR3nt: TGTGCCAGCAGTGAAGAGGGGACAGCCGCACGAGGCTACACCTTC
CDR3aa: CASSEEGTAARGYTF
abundance: -
j_gene: TRBJ1-2
v_gene: TRBV6-1
d_gene: TRBD1

CDR3nt: TGTGCCATCGCGGGACAGAAAGAGACCCAGTACTTC
CDR3aa: CAIAGQKETQYF
abundance: -
j_gene: TRBJ2-5
v_gene: TRBV10-3
d_gene: -

CDR3nt: TGTGCCAGTAGTATAGATCTAGTAGCGGCCACTGAAGCTTTCTTT
CDR3aa: CASSIDLVAATEAFF
abundance: -
j_gene: TRBJ1-1
v_gene: TRBV19
d_gene: -

CDR3nt: TGTGCCAGCAGCTTAGGGACAGATAGCAATCAGCCCCAGCATTTT
CDR3aa: CASSLGTDSNQPQHF
abundance: once
j_gene: TRBJ1-5
v_gene: TRBV7-9
d_gene: -

CDR3nt: TGTGCCAGCAGTGAAGGGACAGGGGGTCCCGGGGAGCTGTTTTTT
CDR3aa: CASSEGTGGPGELFF
abundance: -
j_gene: TRBJ2-2
v_gene: TRBV2
d_gene: TRBD1

CDR3nt: TGCGCCAGCAGTGAGTCGTGGGGACAGAATCAGCCCCAGCATTTT
CDR3aa: CASSESWGQNQPQHF
abundance: -
j_gene: TRBJ1-5
v_gene: TRBV10-2
d_gene: TRBD1

CDR3nt: TGTGCCAGCAGCTATACCCGGGACAGACCACACTATGGCTACACCTTC
CDR3aa: CASSYTRDRPHYGYTF
abundance: -
j_gene: TRBJ1-2
v_gene: TRBV2
d_gene: TRBD1